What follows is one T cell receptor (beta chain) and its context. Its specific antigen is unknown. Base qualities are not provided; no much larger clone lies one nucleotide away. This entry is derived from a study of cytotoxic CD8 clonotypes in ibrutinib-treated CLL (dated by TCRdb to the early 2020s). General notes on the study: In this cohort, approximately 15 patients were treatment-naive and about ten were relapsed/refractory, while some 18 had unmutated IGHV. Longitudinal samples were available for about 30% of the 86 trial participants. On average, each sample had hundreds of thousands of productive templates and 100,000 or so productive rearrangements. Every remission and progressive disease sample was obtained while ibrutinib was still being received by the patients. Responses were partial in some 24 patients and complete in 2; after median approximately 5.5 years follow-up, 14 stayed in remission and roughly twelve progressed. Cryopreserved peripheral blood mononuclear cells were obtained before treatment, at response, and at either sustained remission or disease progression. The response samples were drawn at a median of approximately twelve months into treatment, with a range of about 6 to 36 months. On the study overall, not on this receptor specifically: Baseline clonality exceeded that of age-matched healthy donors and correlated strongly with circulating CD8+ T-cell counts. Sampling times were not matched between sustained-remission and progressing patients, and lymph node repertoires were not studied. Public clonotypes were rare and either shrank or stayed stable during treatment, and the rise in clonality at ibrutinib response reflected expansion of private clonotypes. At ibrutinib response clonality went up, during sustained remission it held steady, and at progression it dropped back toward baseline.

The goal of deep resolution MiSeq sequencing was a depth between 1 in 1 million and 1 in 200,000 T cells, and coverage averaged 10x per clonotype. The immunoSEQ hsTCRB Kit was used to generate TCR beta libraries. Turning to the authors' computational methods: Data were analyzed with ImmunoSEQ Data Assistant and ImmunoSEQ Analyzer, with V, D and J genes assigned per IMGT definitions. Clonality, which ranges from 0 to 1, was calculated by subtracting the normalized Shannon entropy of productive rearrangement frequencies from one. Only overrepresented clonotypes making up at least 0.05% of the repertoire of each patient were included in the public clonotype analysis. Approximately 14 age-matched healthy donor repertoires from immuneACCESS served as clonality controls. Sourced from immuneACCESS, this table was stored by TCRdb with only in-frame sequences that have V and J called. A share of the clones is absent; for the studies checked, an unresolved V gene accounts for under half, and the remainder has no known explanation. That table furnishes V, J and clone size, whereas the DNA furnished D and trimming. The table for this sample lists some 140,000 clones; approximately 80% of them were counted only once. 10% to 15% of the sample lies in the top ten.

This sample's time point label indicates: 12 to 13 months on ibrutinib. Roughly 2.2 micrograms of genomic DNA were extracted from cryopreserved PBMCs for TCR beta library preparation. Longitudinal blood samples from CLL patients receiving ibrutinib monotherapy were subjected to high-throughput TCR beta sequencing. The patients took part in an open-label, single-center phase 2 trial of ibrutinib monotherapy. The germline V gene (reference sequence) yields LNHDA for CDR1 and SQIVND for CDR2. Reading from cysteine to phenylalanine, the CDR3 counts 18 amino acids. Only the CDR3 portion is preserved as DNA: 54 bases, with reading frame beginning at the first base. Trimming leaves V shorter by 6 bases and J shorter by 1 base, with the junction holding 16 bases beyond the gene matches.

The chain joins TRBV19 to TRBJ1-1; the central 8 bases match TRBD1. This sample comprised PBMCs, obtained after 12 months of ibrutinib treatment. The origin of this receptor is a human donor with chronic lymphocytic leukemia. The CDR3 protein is CASSYSPTGVWRNTEAFF. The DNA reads TGTGCCAGTAGCTATTCGCCGACAGGGGTTTGGAGGAACACTGAAGCTTTCTTT.